The present TCR beta chain was sequenced within a study of CD8+ T cells in alopecia areata. Study information: Treated patients swallowed 5 to 10 mg of oral tofacitinib twice daily. The study's findings and limits: Among the cells sequenced in scalp samples are also the resident alphabeta T cells of normal skin. Mice gave a clearer picture of TCR sharing than patients did, possibly for HLA-related reasons.

The treatment was: oral pan-JAK inhibitor, 5-10 mg twice daily. Sampling of alopecia areata patients yielded lesional scalp punch biopsies as well as peripheral blood. After isolation, RNA underwent reverse transcription to generate cDNA as the sequencing template. The method was immunoSEQ multiplex PCR; TCRdb's version includes in-frame clones alone and lacks a portion of them. The data hold about 210,000 clones, with just over 65% observed a single time. Germline V gene sequence: CDR1 LGHNT, CDR2 FRNRAP. There are 13 residues in the CDR3. V lost 1 base and J 8 bases, leaving 9 bases between the germline ends. Comment on this clone: Antigen unknown.

The source is a human donor with alopecia areata. This specimen was CD4+ T cells sorted from blood, taken at approximately week 42, from a patient treated with tofacitinib. The chain has TRBV12-5 and TRBJ2-1; maybe TRBD2 (6 bases). The CDR3 region has the DNA TGTGCTAGTGGTTTGGCGGGGGAGGATGAGCAGTTCTTC. Translation gives CASGLAGEDEQFF.